This TCR delta chain emerged from a study of gamma-delta T cells after stem cell transplantation. Of note for this clone: A far larger clone is off by one base, so a read error is likely. The same CDR3 is also encoded by other DNA sequences in this sample.

V was pared by 1 base and J by 3 bases, with 17 bases of the junction left unmatched. CDR1 and CDR2 from the germline V gene are GEAIGNYY and EKD. The CDR3 is 19 amino acids. TCRdb redid clone calling on the RT-PCR reads using CATT. The table lists under 2,000 delta-chain clones, 2% to 2.5% of them singletons, with approximately 47% in the top ten. This chain links TRDV2 with TRDJ1; 9 bases match TRDD3. This TCR was recovered from a human donor. It is not recorded whose cells these are; they may come from a transplant donor. The sequencing sample was made of gamma-delta T cells. The CDR3 DNA reads TGTGCCTGTGACACTCTTACTATGCGTGAGGGGGATACTTCCGATAAACTCATCTTT. As protein: CACDTLTMREGDTSDKLIF.